This T cell receptor (beta chain) comes out of a study of T cell responses to AZD1222 COVID-19 vaccine. The protocol was immunoSEQ multiplex PCR, while the TCRdb copy is restricted to in-frame clones and leaves out a portion. Found here are about 96,000 clones, roughly 90% of them singletons; the top ten hold under 30%. V was shortened by 6 bases and J by 3 bases, with 8 bases between the two germline ends. The CDR3 runs to 12 residues. Study results and limitations: Spike-specific TCRs gained breadth and depth after people received two AZD1222 doses. Donors were chiefly white British, with a greater number of females, and clonal diversity was perhaps underestimated. Repertoires were obtained only post-peak T cell response.

As to this clone: The antigen is not known.

The source is an adult in good health. The starting material was peripheral blood, obtained on day 0 of AZD1222 vaccination. The chain uses TRBV12-3 or TRBV12-4 and TRBJ2-5; no reliable D call. CDR3 sequence: CASRKGKETQYF. DNA of the CDR3: TGTGCCAGCAGGAAGGGAAAAGAGACCCAGTACTTC.